Presented here are 23 T cell receptor beta chains from one specimen sequenced in a study of T cell responses to AZD1222 COVID-19 vaccine. The data were produced by immunoSEQ multiplex PCR, yet TCRdb's version contains in-frame clones alone and is incomplete. The sample lists 80,000 to 95,000 clones, 92% occurring once. The sequencing here drew on peripheral blood, taken on day 0 of AZD1222 vaccination. Source of these receptors: an adult in good health.

In DNA, the CDR3 is TGTGCCAGCAGCTTAAGGGGGGTTTCCTACAATGAGCAGTTCTTC. This codes for CASSLRGVSYNEQFF. The V call is TRBV7-3, the J call TRBJ2-1; D possibly corresponds to TRBD2 (6 bases). This CDR3 spans 15 amino acids. The germline V gene encodes CDR1 SGHTA and CDR2 FQGTGA. Between the trimmed V and J ends, which lost 1 base and 1 base, there was a span of 8 bases.

This chain connects TRBV11-1 to TRBJ2-5, with D tentatively TRBD1 (6 bases). Per germline, CDR1 SGHAT and CDR2 FQDESV (reference sequence). The CDR3 totals 13 residues. Trimming removed 3 bases from V and 3 bases from J, with 8 bases in between. DNA of the CDR3: TGTGCCAGCAGCTTCACAGGGAAAGAGACCCAGTACTTC. It codes for CASSFTGKETQYF.

The J gene is TRBJ2-7, the V gene TRBV18; perhaps TRBD1 as D (5 bases). Trimming shortened V by 4 bases and J by 3 bases, and 16 bases separated the two germline ends. This CDR3 spans 15 amino acids. The germline V gene encodes CDR1 KGHSH and CDR2 LQKENI. The DNA for the CDR3 is TGTGCCAGCTCACTTATCCAGGGCGGAGACTACGAGCAGTACTTC. It specifies CASSLIQGGDYEQYF.

The chain has TRBV7-2 and TRBJ2-5, with D perhaps given as TRBD1 or TRBD2 (5 bases each). This CDR3 has 15 residues. V was clipped by 1 base and J by 5 bases, with 14 bases between them. Germline V gene data show CDR1 as SGHTA and CDR2 as FQGNSA. CDR3 in DNA: TGTGCCAGCAGCTTAGACGCAGTTCGGGGCGAGACCCAGTACTTC. Translated, it gives CASSLDAVRGETQYF.

The chain joins TRBV29-1 to TRBJ2-7; D not resolved. The V gene's germline CDR1 is SQVTM and CDR2 ANQGSEA. The ends were cut back, 2 bases at V and 5 bases at J, with 10 bases in the middle. The CDR3 covers 12 residues. DNA of the CDR3: TGCAGCGTTGAACCCCAGGCGGACGAGCAGTACTTC. It specifies CSVEPQADEQYF.

The rearrangement uses TRBV5-6 and TRBJ2-3; 10 nucleotides line up with TRBD1. CDR3 length: 16 residues. J lost 2 bases, V lost 2 bases, and 5 bases had no gene match. CDR1 is SGHDT, CDR2 YYEEEE, per germline. CDR3 residues: CASSFRTGGVTDTQYF. CDR3 in DNA: TGTGCCAGCAGCTTCCGGACAGGGGGGGTCACAGATACGCAGTATTTT.

The rearrangement joins TRBV7-9 to TRBJ2-3, with 10 bases identical to TRBD1. Trimming at V came to 5 bases and at J to 7 bases, leaving 9 bases not matched to a gene. This CDR3 is built from 15 residues. Germline V gene sequence: CDR1 SEHNR, CDR2 FQNEAQ (reference sequence). Here the CDR3 reads CASSAPGQGSYTQYF. The CDR3 nucleotides are TGTGCCAGCAGCGCACCGGGACAGGGGTCCTATACGCAGTATTTT.

V gene TRBV5-5 combines with J gene TRBJ2-6, with D perhaps TRBD2 (7 bases). Germline V gene sequence: CDR1 SGHKS, CDR2 YYEKEE (reference sequence). Between the trimmed V and J ends, which lost 2 bases and 1 base, there was a span of 16 bases. The CDR3 totals 18 residues. CDR3 nucleotide sequence: TGTGCCAGCAGCTTCCTTCGGGGGGCAGGTTCTGGGGCCAACGTCCTGACTTTC. This gives the protein CASSFLRGAGSGANVLTF.

The chain combines TRBV28 with TRBJ1-1; TRBD1 agrees at 7 bases. The CDR3 consists of 12 residues. CDR1 is MDHEN and CDR2 is SYDVKM in the germline V gene. Unmatched junction bases numbered 4, after V lost 8 bases and J lost 4 bases. In DNA, the CDR3 is TGTGCCAGCCTAGACAGGGTCACTGAAGCTTTCTTT. It specifies CASLDRVTEAFF.

The chain is built from TRBV5-1 and TRBJ2-5; perhaps TRBD2 as D (6 bases). CDR1 is SGHRS, CDR2 YFSETQ, per germline. This CDR3 spans 16 amino acids. V dropped 0 bases and J dropped 1 base, with 13 bases sitting between them. The CDR3 is CASSLGYGGFQETQYF. CDR3 bases: TGCGCCAGCAGCTTGGGGTACGGGGGTTTCCAAGAGACCCAGTACTTC.

V gene TRBV12-3 or TRBV12-4 combines with J gene TRBJ2-3, with a tentative D call TRBD1 (6 bases). This CDR3 comprises 13 residues. V lost 8 bases, J lost 1 base, and 10 bases lay in between. The CDR3 sequence is CASEWGRTDTQYF. For the CDR3, the DNA is TGTGCCAGCGAGTGGGGGCGCACAGATACGCAGTATTTT.

The chain joins TRBV4-1 to TRBJ1-3; tentatively, D is TRBD1 (5 bases). This CDR3 has 15 amino acids. V was pared by 1 base and J by 4 bases, with 11 bases between. Germline V lookup: CDR1 MGHRA, CDR2 YSYEKL. This chain's CDR3 is CASSQAGGVGNTIYF. The CDR3 nucleotides read TGCGCCAGCAGCCAAGCAGGAGGGGTCGGAAACACCATATATTTT.

The genes are TRBV3-1 (or the pseudogene TRBV3-2) and TRBJ1-2; D call uncertain. The CDR3 is 13 residues long. The germline V and J ends were trimmed by 0 bases and 9 bases, with 11 bases remaining between them. From germline, CDR1 is LGHDT and CDR2 YNNKEL (reference sequence). CDR3 bases: TGTGCCAGCAGCCAAGATGGGCAGAGGAGCTACACCTTC. It codes for CASSQDGQRSYTF.

The genes are TRBV13 and TRBJ2-1; TRBD2 agrees at 7 bases. The ends lost 1 base at V and 2 bases at J; junction bases unmatched: 5. CDR3 size: 16 residues. Germline-derived CDR1 and CDR2 are PRHDT and FYEKMQ (reference sequence). This chain's CDR3 is CASSLVSSGPYNEQFF. For the CDR3, the DNA is TGTGCCAGCAGCTTAGTGTCTAGCGGACCCTACAATGAGCAGTTCTTC.

This chain links TRBV2 with TRBJ2-3; no clear D gene. CDR1 is SNHLY and CDR2 is FYNNEI in the germline V gene. The CDR3 is 11 amino acids. With 7 bases removed from V and 4 bases from J, the gap between germline ends came to 6 bases. This CDR3 is CASIYSDTQYF. CDR3 nucleotide sequence: TGTGCCAGCATCTACTCAGATACGCAGTATTTT.

V gene TRBV15 combines with J gene TRBJ1-2; D unresolved. Germline loops: CDR1 LNHNV, CDR2 YYDKDF (reference sequence). The length of the CDR3 is 15 residues. The germline V and J ends were trimmed by 0 bases and 4 bases, with 12 bases remaining between them. CDR3 region: CATSRDRLLGYGYTF. For the CDR3, the DNA is TGTGCCACCAGCAGAGATCGGCTGCTTGGCTATGGCTACACCTTC.

The chain joins TRBV7-9 to TRBJ2-1; TRBD2 matches at 13 bases. The CDR3 totals 18 residues. CDR1 is SEHNR, CDR2 FQNEAQ, per germline (reference sequence). V shed 6 bases, J shed 6 bases, and the junction held 14 bases outside the gene matches. The CDR3 sequence: CASRQWEGTSGTINEQFF. The DNA for the CDR3 is TGTGCCAGCAGACAGTGGGAAGGGACTAGCGGGACCATCAATGAGCAGTTCTTC. The entire variable domain, with the rest obtained from reference TRBV7-9 and TRBJ2-1, is as follows: DTGVSQNPRHKITKRGQNVTFRCDPISEHNRLYWYRQTLGQGPEFLTYFQNEAQLEKSRLLSDRFSAERPKGSFSTLEIQRTEQGDSAMYLCASRQWEGTSGTINEQFFGPGTRLTVL.

The V gene is TRBV5-4, the J gene TRBJ1-2, with a weak D call TRBD1 (5 bases). Germline V lookup: CDR1 SGHNT, CDR2 YYREEE (reference sequence). V was pared by 4 bases and J by 6 bases, with 16 bases between. The CDR3 spans 14 residues. The CDR3 DNA reads TGTGCCAGCAGCCCCCGGGACTCGGGGAATGGCTACACCTTC. This translates into CASSPRDSGNGYTF. Full variable domain (rest looked up from reference TRBV5-4 and TRBJ1-2): ETGVTQSPTHLIKTRGQQVTLRCSSQSGHNTVSWYQQALGQGPQFIFQYYREEENGRGNFPPRFSGLQFPNYSSELNVNALELDDSALYLCASSPRDSGNGYTFGSGTRLTVV.

The genes are TRBV6-5 and TRBJ1-2, with TRBD1 matching over 10 bases. Per germline, CDR1 MNHEY and CDR2 SVGAGI. CDR3 size: 15 residues. The junction had 6 bases not matched to a gene; V was cut back by 2 bases and J by 6 bases. Here the CDR3 DNA reads TGTGCCAGCAGTTACAGAGGACAGGGGGGTAATGGCTACACCTTC. Amino acids: CASSYRGQGGNGYTF.

This clone was picked up one time. The rearrangement joins TRBV4-2 to TRBJ1-6; D is possibly TRBD1 (5 bases). Germline values: CDR1 LGHNA, CDR2 YNFKEQ. The CDR3 consists of 16 residues. The V end was cut by 0 bases, the J end by 5 bases, with 11 bases between. The CDR3 loop reads CASSQELGRDNSPLHF. For the CDR3, the DNA is TGTGCCAGCAGCCAAGAGTTGGGCAGGGATAATTCACCCCTCCACTTT.

The V and J genes are TRBV3-1 (or the pseudogene TRBV3-2) and TRBJ2-1, with TRBD2 matching 7 bases. CDR1 LGHDT and CDR2 YNNKEL come from the germline V gene (reference sequence). CDR3 length equals 16 residues. The J segment lost 1 base and the V segment lost 4 bases, leaving 7 bases of the junction unmatched. CDR3 region: CASSLSGERSYNEQFF. The CDR3 DNA follows: TGTGCCAGCAGCCTCAGCGGGGAGCGTTCCTACAATGAGCAGTTCTTC.

This rearrangement joins TRBV28 to TRBJ1-6; D not certain. In germline, CDR1 is MDHEN, CDR2 SYDVKM. This CDR3 spans 13 amino acids. Between the trimmed V and J ends, which lost 3 bases and 7 bases, there was a span of 7 bases. The CDR3 is CASSFVWNSPLHF. CDR3 nucleotide sequence: TGTGCCAGCAGTTTCGTCTGGAATTCACCCCTCCACTTT. Full variable domain (missing parts from reference TRBV28 and TRBJ1-6): DVKVTQSSRYLVKRTGEKVFLECVQDMDHENMFWYRQDPGLGLRLIYFSYDVKMKEKGDIPEGYSVSREKKERFSLILESASTNQTSMYLCASSFVWNSPLHFGNGTRLTVT.

The rearrangement links TRBV5-1 to TRBJ2-7; TRBD1 or TRBD2 may be the D gene (5 bases each). This CDR3 contains 14 residues. Germline V CDR1 and CDR2: SGHRS, YFSETQ. V lost 4 bases to trimming and J lost 5 bases, with 16 bases between them. The CDR3 DNA reads as TGCGCCAGCAGCGGGAGCGGCCTCAGGGACGAGCAGTACTTC. Its protein is CASSGSGLRDEQYF.